Listed below are T cell receptor beta chains from one sample, sequenced in a study of blood T cells in healthy people across ages. MiXCR, run by TCRdb on the 5' RACE reads, gives a single entry per CDR3 protein. Of 600,000 to 1,000,000 distinct CDR3 sequences in the sample, roughly 60% are singletons; the top ten hold about 20%. Source material: blood. These receptors were collected from a man between 25 and 39 years old in good health. Each CDR3 is given with its conserved first and last residue. The D gene is left open where the match is weak. Only some rows state a clone size, as once, few, many or a class for expanded clones.

>TRBJ1-2|NA|TRBD1|TRBV6-6
CASSPDRARYGYTF
TGTGCCAGCAGCCCAGACAGGGCGAGGTATGGCTACACCTTC
>TRBJ2-7|NA|NA|TRBV11-2
CASSLGQGDHEQYF
TGTGCCAGCAGCTTAGGTCAGGGAGACCACGAGCAGTACTTC
>TRBJ2-4|NA|TRBD1|TRBV28
CASSAVTGAAKNIQYF
TGTGCCAGCAGTGCTGTTACAGGGGCAGCCAAAAACATTCAGTACTTC
>TRBJ2-7|few|NA|TRBV27
CASSITGQFHEQYF
TGTGCCAGCAGTATTACGGGGCAGTTTCACGAGCAGTACTTC
>TRBJ1-1|few|NA|TRBV2
CASQQWTLNTEAFF
TGTGCCAGCCAACAATGGACCCTGAACACTGAAGCTTTCTTT
>TRBJ1-5|NA|NA|TRBV20-1
CSAGNINQPQHF
TGCAGTGCTGGGAACATCAATCAGCCCCAGCATTTT
>TRBJ1-2|NA|NA|TRBV13
CASSDNRVTGYTF
TGTGCCAGCAGCGACAACAGGGTGACTGGCTACACCTTC
>TRBJ2-7|few|TRBD1|TRBV7-2
CASSSDQGVYEQYF
TGTGCCAGCAGCTCGGACCAGGGGGTCTACGAGCAGTACTTC
>TRBJ2-7|NA|TRBD2|TRBV20-1
CSAKRTSGIYEQYF
TGCAGTGCTAAACGGACTAGCGGTATCTACGAGCAGTACTTC
>TRBJ2-7|few|TRBD1|TRBV20-1
CSAWDRRSSYEQYF
TGCAGTGCTTGGGACAGGAGAAGCTCCTACGAGCAGTACTTC
>TRBJ2-6|NA|NA|TRBV7-9
CASSKRSGSGANVLTF
TGTGCCAGCAGCAAACGGTCCGGTTCTGGGGCCAACGTCCTGACTTTC
>TRBJ2-7|NA|NA|TRBV6-2/TRBV6-3
CASTGPTTYEQYF
TGTGCCAGCACCGGACCGACTACCTACGAGCAGTACTTC
>TRBJ1-2|many|NA|TRBV6-6
CASSRDNYGYTF
TGTGCCAGCAGCCGGGACAACTATGGCTACACCTTC
>TRBJ2-7|NA|TRBD2|TRBV7-2
CASSLVAGRATSEQYF
TGTGCCAGCAGCTTAGTAGCCGGGAGGGCCACTAGTGAGCAGTACTTC
>TRBJ1-2|once|NA|TRBV29-1
CNVAWEINYGYTF
TGCAACGTTGCCTGGGAAATTAACTATGGCTACACCTTC
>TRBJ2-7|few|NA|TRBV20-1
CSGKGTGEQYF
TGCAGTGGAAAGGGGACGGGTGAGCAGTACTTC
>TRBJ2-6|NA|TRBD1|TRBV10-3
CAINAFGTGAGANVLTF
TGTGCCATCAATGCATTTGGGACAGGGGCTGGGGCCAACGTCCTGACTTTC
>TRBJ2-7|few|NA|TRBV14
CASSRLVGGEQYF
TGTGCCAGCAGCCGACTCGTAGGGGGCGAGCAGTACTTC
>TRBJ1-2|few|NA|TRBV10-3
CAISGTPHAYGNYGYTF
TGTGCCATCAGTGGGACCCCTCACGCCTACGGGAACTATGGCTACACCTTC
>TRBJ2-5|NA|TRBD1|TRBV20-1
CSARGTGGNEQYF
TGCAGTGCTAGGGGGACAGGGGGCAATGAGCAGTACTTC
>TRBJ1-2|NA|NA|TRBV30
CAWRALDSNYGYTF
TGTGCCTGGCGGGCCCTAGACTCTAACTATGGCTACACCTTC
>TRBJ2-1|NA|NA|TRBV5-6
CASRHDQGFNEQFF
TGTGCCAGCAGGCACGACCAGGGTTTCAATGAGCAGTTCTTC
>TRBJ2-2|NA|NA|TRBV7-2
CASSLGLGGTGELFF
TGTGCCAGCAGCTTAGGGCTAGGGGGCACCGGGGAGCTGTTTTTT
>TRBJ2-3|few|NA|TRBV19
CASSMGGADTQYF
TGTGCCAGTAGTATGGGCGGAGCAGATACGCAGTATTTT
>TRBJ2-7|NA|NA|TRBV15
CATSRGPLAHEQYF
TGTGCCACCAGCAGAGGCCCGCTAGCCCACGAGCAGTACTTC
>TRBJ2-6|NA|NA|TRBV6-5
CASSYDHTFSGANVLTF
TGTGCCAGCAGTTACGACCATACGTTCTCTGGGGCCAACGTCCTGACTTTC
>TRBJ1-5|NA|NA|TRBV21-1
CASSIPGSQGYSNQPQHF
TGTGCCAGCAGCATTCCTGGCAGCCAGGGGTATAGCAATCAGCCCCAGCATTTT
>TRBJ1-5|NA|NA|TRBV6-1
CASFRTAGNQPQHF
TGTGCCAGCTTTCGGACCGCCGGGAATCAGCCCCAGCATTTT
>TRBJ1-2|NA|NA|TRBV29-1
CSVEDLFKGADGYTF
TGCAGCGTTGAAGATCTTTTTAAGGGAGCGGACGGCTACACCTTC
>TRBJ2-3|NA|TRBD2|TRBV4-2
CASSQAGTSGVSTDTQYF
TGTGCCAGCAGCCAAGCTGGGACTAGCGGGGTTAGCACAGATACGCAGTATTTT
>TRBJ2-7|NA|NA|TRBV19
CASSIGLGGEQYF
TGTGCCAGTAGTATTGGTTTGGGGGGCGAGCAGTACTTC
>TRBJ2-7|NA|TRBD1|TRBV4-1
CASSRLSDLGQGAEQYF
TGCGCCAGCAGCCGCCTCAGTGACTTAGGACAGGGCGCCGAGCAGTACTTC
>TRBJ1-2|NA|NA|TRBV7-2
CASSLKFGTTYGYTF
TGTGCCAGCAGCTTAAAATTTGGAACCACCTATGGCTACACCTTC
>TRBJ1-2|few|NA|TRBV7-9
CASTLPVPNYGYTF
TGTGCCAGCACCTTACCGGTACCTAACTATGGCTACACCTTC
>TRBJ2-1|NA|NA|TRBV3-1
CASSLPTHSSYNEQFF
TGTGCCAGCAGTCTCCCGACTCACAGCTCCTACAATGAGCAGTTCTTC
>TRBJ2-1|NA|NA|TRBV7-9
CASSFGFREQFF
TGCGCCAGCAGCTTCGGTTTTCGGGAGCAGTTCTTC
>TRBJ2-7|many|NA|TRBV6-6
CASSRQDSYEQYF
TGTGCCAGCAGCCGCCAGGACAGCTACGAGCAGTACTTC